The next 32 T cell receptor beta chains were all read from a single sample in a study of T-cell reconstitution after alpha-beta-depleted transplantation in children. Using unique molecular identifiers, the investigators prepared the TCRbeta library. TCRdb reprocessed the PCR reads with MiXCR, giving one entry per CDR3 protein. The table includes about 110,000 distinct CDR3 sequences, 6.4% detected once. The input for sequencing was PBMCs, mostly from graft donor cells, taken 360 days after TCRalphabeta/CD19-depleted stem cell transplant. These receptors all come from a male patient aged 2-15 years who had a stem cell transplant for acute lymphoblastic leukemia, so the T cells may come from the graft donor.

This clonotype was observed many times. The rearrangement joins TRBV28 to TRBJ2-7; 11 bases agree with TRBD1. Germline lookup yields CDR1 MDHEN and CDR2 SYDVKM. V shed 2 bases and J 5 bases; nucleotides not matched to a gene: 2. CDR3 size: 14 residues. The DNA of the CDR3 is TGTGCCAGCAGTTTAGGGACAGGGGGTAACGAGCAGTACTTC. Translation gives CASSLGTGGNEQYF.

V gene TRBV5-1 combines with J gene TRBJ2-3; 11 positions agree with TRBD2. CDR3 length: 16 residues. The germline gives CDR1 SGHRS, CDR2 YFSETQ. J lost 4 bases, V lost 0 bases, and 4 bases had no gene match. CDR3 residues: CASSLGLAGTADTQYF. The CDR3 DNA reads as TGCGCCAGCAGCTTGGGACTAGCGGGGACCGCAGATACGCAGTATTTT.

The chain employs TRBV6-2 or TRBV6-3 and TRBJ2-5, with D possibly called TRBD1 or TRBD2 (5 bases each). Germline CDR1 reads MNHEY; CDR2 reads SVGEGT. The CDR3 length is 13 residues. Trimming stripped 6 bases from V and 10 bases from J, with 18 bases between. The CDR3 DNA follows: TGTGCCAGCAGAGAGACAGTGGGTCGGGACCAGTACTTC. Its translation: CASRETVGRDQYF.

The rearrangement joins TRBV27 to TRBJ1-6; no clear D. Germline lookup yields CDR1 MNHEY and CDR2 SMNVEV (reference sequence). This CDR3 spans 15 amino acids. V shed 2 bases and J shed 8 bases, with 13 bases lying between them. The CDR3 DNA is TGTGCCAGCAGTTTACGGCTTAAGCTAGATTCACCCCTCCACTTT. The encoded protein is CASSLRLKLDSPLHF.

This clonotype has a count of ten or more. This chain connects TRBV9 to TRBJ2-7; 7 bases align to TRBD1. V lost 3 bases and J lost 4; bases outside the gene matches: 7. CDR1 and CDR2 from the germline V gene are SGDLS and YYNGEE. There are 14 residues in the CDR3. The CDR3 sequence is CASSDTGTEYEQYF. CDR3 sequence (DNA): TGTGCCAGCAGCGATACCGGGACAGAATACGAGCAGTACTTC.

This chain uses TRBV4-1 with TRBJ2-6; D is possibly TRBD2 (7 bases). This CDR3 has 18 amino acids. Trimming removed 1 base from V and 0 bases from J, with 13 bases in between. Germline V CDR1 and CDR2: MGHRA, YSYEKL. CDR3 region: CASSQGRGATSGANVLTF. The CDR3 DNA is TGCGCCAGCAGCCAAGGTCGGGGGGCGACCTCTGGGGCCAACGTCCTGACTTTC.

This clonotype has only a few counts. V gene TRBV11-2 combines with J gene TRBJ1-1; 8 nucleotides line up with TRBD1. The germline V gene has CDR1 SGHAT and CDR2 FQNNGV. The CDR3 is 17 amino acids. The V segment lost 5 bases and the J segment 0 bases; nucleotides outside the gene matches: 11. The CDR3 nucleotides read TGTGCCAGCAGCCCCAAACAGGGGGGTTTCATGAACACTGAAGCTTTCTTT. It codes for CASSPKQGGFMNTEAFF. Variable domain in full (rest from reference TRBV11-2 and TRBJ1-1): EAGVAQSPRYKIIEKRQSVAFWCNPISGHATLYWYQQILGQGPKLLIQFQNNGVVDDSQLPKDRFSAERLKGVDSTLKIQPAKLEDSAVYLCASSPKQGGFMNTEAFFGQGTRLTVV.

This clonotype came up many times. The rearrangement joins TRBV28 to TRBJ1-2; D perhaps matches TRBD1 (5 bases). Germline lookup yields CDR1 MDHEN and CDR2 SYDVKM. The CDR3 runs 13 residues. The V and J ends lost 1 base and 7 bases respectively, with 10 bases between them. CDR3 nucleotide sequence: TGTGCCAGCAGTTTATCTCCAGGGACTGGCTACACCTTC. It translates to CASSLSPGTGYTF.

This clonotype was recorded many times. The chain is built from TRBV12-3 or TRBV12-4 and TRBJ1-5; TRBD1 aligns across 7 bases. This CDR3 has 14 residues. V was clipped by 4 bases and J by 6 bases; unmatched bases: 6. CDR3 sequence reads: CASSSPGGSQPQHF. The CDR3 coding sequence is TGTGCCAGCAGTTCTCCAGGGGGGAGTCAGCCCCAGCATTTT.

This clonotype was seen many times. This chain connects TRBV5-6 to TRBJ2-5, with D perhaps TRBD2 (5 bases). V gave up 2 bases and J gave up 2 bases, with 7 bases separating them. Looked up from germline, CDR1 is SGHDT and CDR2 is YYEEEE. CDR3 length: 13 residues. For the CDR3, the DNA is TGTGCCAGCAGCTTTGGGAGTCAAGAGACCCAGTACTTC. Its translation: CASSFGSQETQYF.

For this clonotype: A clone one base away is much larger, so this may be a read error. Lacking the conserved final phenylalanine or tryptophan, this CDR3 likely reflects a read error. CDR3 in amino acids: CASSLPMAYEQYY. The CDR3 DNA reads TGTGCCAGCAGCTTGCCAATGGCCTACGAGCAGTACTAC. The gene calls are TRBV14 and TRBJ2-7, with D hard to call. This CDR3 is 13 amino acids long. The germline V gene encodes CDR1 SGHDN and CDR2 FVKESK. V lost 5 bases and J 2 bases, leaving 10 bases between the germline ends.

Ten or more counts support this clonotype. This rearrangement joins TRBV10-3 to TRBJ2-1; D unclear. Trimming took 0 bases from V and 0 from J, leaving 6 bases between them. The CDR3 is made up of 15 amino acids. In germline, CDR1 is ENHRY, CDR2 SYGVKD. CDR3 residues: CAISESLGSYNEQFF. The CDR3 DNA reads TGTGCCATCAGTGAGTCACTCGGCTCCTACAATGAGCAGTTCTTC.

This clonotype was seen only a few times. J is TRBJ2-1 and V is TRBV10-3; D gene ambiguous. The germline gives CDR1 ENHRY, CDR2 SYGVKD. With 6 bases removed from V and 0 bases from J, the gap between germline ends came to 18 bases. This CDR3 contains 17 residues. The CDR3 region has the DNA TGTGCCATCAGCCTGACTCACTTAGCAAGCTCCTACAATGAGCAGTTCTTC. Translated: CAISLTHLASSYNEQFF.

This clonotype showed up many times. The chain couples TRBV6-2 or TRBV6-3 to TRBJ2-5, with D perhaps matching TRBD2 (6 bases). There are 14 residues in the CDR3. Trimming cost V 4 bases and J 4 bases, with 13 bases left between them. Germline loops: CDR1 MNHEY, CDR2 SVGEGT. As DNA, the CDR3 is TGTGCCAGCAGTTGGACGCTACTAGCAGAGACCCAGTACTTC. The encoded protein is CASSWTLLAETQYF.

This clonotype was seen only a few times. The chain has TRBV7-9 and TRBJ1-1, with 10 bases lining up with TRBD1. The CDR3 loop spans 16 amino acids. Germline values: CDR1 SEHNR, CDR2 FQNEAQ (reference sequence). Trimming removed 5 bases from V and 3 bases from J; junction bases left unmatched: 9. CDR3 sequence reads: CASSRAGQGPDTEAFF. The CDR3 DNA reads as TGTGCCAGCAGCCGGGCGGGACAGGGGCCGGACACTGAAGCTTTCTTT.

This clonotype was counted ten times or more. J is TRBJ2-1 and V is TRBV7-9; D gene uncertain. Trimming pared 8 bases from V and 4 bases from J, leaving 15 bases between. This CDR3 has 14 amino acids. Germline lookup yields CDR1 SEHNR and CDR2 FQNEAQ (reference sequence). The chain's CDR3 is CASAIETDYNEQFF. CDR3 sequence (DNA): TGTGCCAGCGCCATCGAGACGGATTACAATGAGCAGTTCTTC.

The rearrangement uses TRBV2 and TRBJ1-1; D remains unclear. The CDR3 runs 11 residues. Looked up from germline, CDR1 is SNHLY and CDR2 is FYNNEI. CDR3 nucleotide sequence: TGTGCTACTAACAAAAACACTGAAGCTTTCTTT. This translates into CATNKNTEAFF.

This clonotype appeared many times. The chain is built from TRBV12-3 or TRBV12-4 and TRBJ2-1, with 7 bases aligning to TRBD2. CDR3 length: 14 amino acids. V trimming: 3 bases; J trimming: 5 bases; junction bases outside the gene matches: 4. This CDR3 reads CASSFGRVDNEQFF. For the CDR3, the DNA is TGTGCCAGCAGTTTTGGGAGGGTTGACAATGAGCAGTTCTTC.

The table lists this clonotype with many counts. The chain links TRBV12-3 or TRBV12-4 to TRBJ2-7; maybe TRBD1 (6 bases). The CDR3 length is 12 residues. Trimming took 8 bases from V and 7 from J, leaving 15 bases between them. CDR3 coding DNA: TGTGCCAGCGGGGGCTTCTCCCGGGAGCAGTACTTC. This sequence encodes CASGGFSREQYF.

This clonotype has a count of ten or more. J is TRBJ2-3 and V is TRBV5-1; TRBD1 or TRBD2 may be the D gene (5 bases each). V lost 2 bases to trimming and J lost 2 bases, with 12 bases between them. The CDR3 length is 15 residues. Germline CDR1 reads SGHRS; CDR2 reads YFSETQ. The CDR3 sequence: CASSFMRGLTDTQYF. DNA of the CDR3: TGCGCCAGCAGCTTCATGAGGGGCCTCACAGATACGCAGTATTTT. The full variable domain, its missing parts supplied by reference TRBV5-1 and TRBJ2-3, is KAGVTQTPRYLIKTRGQQVTLSCSPISGHRSVSWYQQTPGQGLQFLFEYFSETQRNKGNFPGRFSGRQFSNSRSEMNVSTLELGDSALYLCASSFMRGLTDTQYFGPGTRLTVL.

The chain employs TRBV27 and TRBJ1-2; D is unresolved. The CDR3 is 15 residues long. The germline V gene encodes CDR1 MNHEY and CDR2 SMNVEV (reference sequence). V was shortened by 2 bases and J by 5 bases, with 15 bases between the two germline ends. CDR3 sequence (DNA): TGTGCCAGCAGTTTAATTAAGGCGTCGGGATATGGCTACACCTTC. This gives the protein CASSLIKASGYGYTF.

This clonotype was recorded many times. This rearrangement joins TRBV4-3 to TRBJ1-6; D might be TRBD1 (5 bases). Looked up from germline, CDR1 is LGHNA and CDR2 is YSLEER. The CDR3 spans 14 residues. The germline V and J ends were trimmed by 1 base and 11 bases, with 12 bases remaining between them. The CDR3 is CASSQVSRVTPLHF. CDR3 bases: TGCGCCAGCAGCCAAGTCAGCAGGGTCACACCCCTCCACTTT.

This clonotype showed up just a few times. The chain recombines TRBV7-6 with TRBJ1-5; D is undetermined. Looked up from germline, CDR1 is SGHVS and CDR2 is FNYEAQ. This CDR3 contains 14 residues. V was pared by 2 bases and J by 6 bases, with 11 bases between. The chain's CDR3 is CASSLLEGSQPQHF. The CDR3 region has the DNA TGTGCCAGCAGCTTACTTGAGGGATCTCAGCCCCAGCATTTT.

This clonotype has a count of ten or more. J is TRBJ1-6 and V is TRBV28; D call uncertain. In germline, CDR1 is MDHEN, CDR2 SYDVKM. V gave up 3 bases and J gave up 0 bases, with 12 bases separating them. There are 17 residues in the CDR3. The CDR3 nucleotides read TGTGCCAGCAGTTTTTACCACGCTAGCTCCTATAATTCACCCCTCCACTTT. It encodes CASSFYHASSYNSPLHF.

This clonotype came up many times. V gene TRBV5-1 combines with J gene TRBJ1-2; 7 nucleotides align to TRBD1. The ends lost 3 bases at V and 4 bases at J; junction bases unmatched: 6. Germline values: CDR1 SGHRS, CDR2 YFSETQ. CDR3 size: 14 residues. The CDR3: CASSSARGGYGYTF. In nucleotides, the CDR3 is TGCGCCAGCAGCTCGGCCAGGGGGGGCTATGGCTACACCTTC. Using reference TRBV5-1 and TRBJ1-2 for the parts outside the CDR3, the full variable domain is KAGVTQTPRYLIKTRGQQVTLSCSPISGHRSVSWYQQTPGQGLQFLFEYFSETQRNKGNFPGRFSGRQFSNSRSEMNVSTLELGDSALYLCASSSARGGYGYTFGSGTRLTVV.

This clonotype was seen repeatedly, ten times or more. The V and J genes are TRBV4-3 and TRBJ1-5; D gene unclear. CDR1 LGHNA and CDR2 YSLEER come from the germline V gene. The length of the CDR3 is 15 residues. V lost 4 bases and J 0 bases, leaving 10 bases between the germline ends. The CDR3 sequence: CASSPGGLSNQPQHF. The DNA for the CDR3 is TGCGCCAGCAGCCCAGGAGGACTTAGCAATCAGCCCCAGCATTTT.

This clonotype occurred a few times. The J gene is TRBJ2-5, the V gene TRBV9; 10 positions agree with TRBD1. V trimming: 0 bases; J trimming: 4 bases; junction bases outside the gene matches: 3. The CDR3 totals 15 residues. In germline, CDR1 is SGDLS, CDR2 YYNGEE. CDR3 bases: TGTGCCAGCAGCGTAGGACAGGGGGCAGGAGAGACCCAGTACTTC. It specifies CASSVGQGAGETQYF.

This clonotype was seen at least ten times. The chain has TRBV24-1 and TRBJ2-1; D not certain. V dropped 5 bases and J dropped 7 bases, with 5 bases sitting between them. The CDR3 spans 11 residues. The germline V gene encodes CDR1 KGHDR and CDR2 SFDVKD. The chain's CDR3 is CATSVRNEQFF. In nucleotides, the CDR3 is TGTGCCACCAGTGTGAGGAATGAGCAGTTCTTC.

This clonotype was seen at least ten times. The chain combines TRBV7-9 with TRBJ2-3; D not resolved. Germline assignment: CDR1 SEHNR and CDR2 FQNEAQ (reference sequence). The CDR3 extends over 12 amino acids. With 3 bases removed from V and 5 bases from J, the gap between germline ends came to 6 bases. The CDR3 loop reads CASSFTKDTQYF. The CDR3 DNA follows: TGTGCCAGCAGCTTTACCAAAGATACGCAGTATTTT.

This clonotype was picked up many times. The chain couples TRBV24-1 to TRBJ1-2, with 7 bases fitting TRBD1. The CDR3 length is 13 residues. CDR1 and CDR2 from the germline V gene are KGHDR and SFDVKD. V lost 4 bases and J lost 6; bases outside the gene matches: 4. CDR3 sequence (DNA): TGTGCCACCAGTGACCCCACAGGGGATGGCTACACCTTC. Protein: CATSDPTGDGYTF.

This clonotype was recorded at least ten times. The chain joins TRBV5-1 to TRBJ2-1, with 7 bases identical to TRBD1. With V trimmed by 2 bases and J by 0 bases, 2 bases remained unmatched. Germline-derived CDR1 and CDR2 are SGHRS and YFSETQ. The CDR3 consists of 15 residues. CDR3 region: CASSFGTASYNEQFF. In DNA, the CDR3 is TGCGCCAGCAGCTTCGGGACAGCCTCCTACAATGAGCAGTTCTTC.

This clonotype was seen repeatedly, ten times or more. This rearrangement joins TRBV5-6 to TRBJ2-7; D not certain. Germline V CDR1 and CDR2: SGHDT, YYEEEE. CDR3 size: 12 residues. V lost 2 bases and J lost 6, with 9 bases in between. Here the CDR3 DNA reads TGTGCCAGCAGCTTCGGATCGAGCGAGCAGTACTTC. Amino acids: CASSFGSSEQYF.